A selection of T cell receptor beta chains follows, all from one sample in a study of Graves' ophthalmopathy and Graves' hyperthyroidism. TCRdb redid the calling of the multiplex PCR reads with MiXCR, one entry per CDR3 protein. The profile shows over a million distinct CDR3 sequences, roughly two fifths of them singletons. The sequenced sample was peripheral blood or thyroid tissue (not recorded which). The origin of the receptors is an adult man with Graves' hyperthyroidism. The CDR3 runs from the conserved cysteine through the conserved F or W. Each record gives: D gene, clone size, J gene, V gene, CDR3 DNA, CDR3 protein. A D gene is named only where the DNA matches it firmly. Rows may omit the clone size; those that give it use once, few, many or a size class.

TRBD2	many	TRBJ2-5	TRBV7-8	TGTGCCAGCAGCTTTCCGGCTAGCGGGGGGACCAACCAAGAGACCCAGTACTTC	CASSFPASGGTNQETQYF
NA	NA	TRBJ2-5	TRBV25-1	TGTGCCAGTCACCAGCAAGAGGCCCAGTACTTC	CASHQQEAQYF
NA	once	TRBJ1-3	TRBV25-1	TGTACCAGCAGAGGAGGGGGCTCTGGAAACACCATATATTTT	CTSRGGGSGNTIYF
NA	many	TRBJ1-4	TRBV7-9	TGTGCCAGCAGCTCCGAGGGAGGCTCCAATGAAAAACTGTTTTTT	CASSSEGGSNEKLFF
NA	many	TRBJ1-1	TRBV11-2	TGTGCCAGCAGCCCAGGACCCCGGACCTTATCGAACACTGAAGCTTTCTTT	CASSPGPRTLSNTEAFF
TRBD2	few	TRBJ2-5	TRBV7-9	TGTGCCAGCAGCCTTAATGGTTTACGGGAGGGTCGAGAGACCCAGTACTTC	CASSLNGLREGRETQYF
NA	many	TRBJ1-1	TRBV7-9	TGTGCCAGCAGCTTGAGGGGTAGGGCTGAAGCTTTCTTT	CASSLRGRAEAFF
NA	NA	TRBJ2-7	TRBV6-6	TGTGCCAGCAGTTACTCGGGCGTCTACGAGCAGTACTTC	CASSYSGVYEQYF
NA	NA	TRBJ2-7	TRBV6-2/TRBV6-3	TGTGCCAGCAGTTACTCCCTAACAGGGATGGCCTACGAGCAGTACTTC	CASSYSLTGMAYEQYF
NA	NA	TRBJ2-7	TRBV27	TGTGCCAGCAGTTTGGACGTGACCGGCTACGAGCAGTACTTC	CASSLDVTGYEQYF
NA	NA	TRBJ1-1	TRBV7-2	TGTGCCAGCAGCACTAGCGGGAGGAGTGAGGGAACTGAAGCTTTCTTT	CASSTSGRSEGTEAFF
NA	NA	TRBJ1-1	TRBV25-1	TGTGCCAGTGCCGCATTGGGGGGAGCAGGGAACACTGAAGCTTTCTTT	CASAALGGAGNTEAFF
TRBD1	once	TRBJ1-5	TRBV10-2	TGCGCCAGCAGTGGTCAAGGGGGCCGGGCCCAGCATTTT	CASSGQGGRAQHF
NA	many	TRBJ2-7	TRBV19	TGTGCCAGTAGTCCTCGTTCGAGCGCAAACTACGAGCAGTACTTC	CASSPRSSANYEQYF
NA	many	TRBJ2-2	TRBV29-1	TGCAGCGTTGGCGCCACGAACACCGGGGAGCTGTTTTTT	CSVGATNTGELFF
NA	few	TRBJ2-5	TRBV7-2	TGTGCCAGCAGCTTGCGGCGGGGGACCCAGTACTTC	CASSLRRGTQYF
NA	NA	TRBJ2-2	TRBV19	TGTGCCAGTAGTATTATCGGAGAAGTAAGAAACACCGGGGAGCTGTTTTTT	CASSIIGEVRNTGELFF
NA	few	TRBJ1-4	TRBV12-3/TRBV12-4	TGTGCCAGCAAGCGCGGGGAGAATAATGAAAAACTGTTTTTT	CASKRGENNEKLFF
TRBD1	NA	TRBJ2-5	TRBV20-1	TGCAGTGCTATTACTGCCAGTGGAGGACAGGCGGAGACCCAGTACTTC	CSAITASGGQAETQYF
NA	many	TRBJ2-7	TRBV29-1	TGCAGCGTTGTGGGACCCAAGCGCCCCTACGAGCAGTACTTC	CSVVGPKRPYEQYF
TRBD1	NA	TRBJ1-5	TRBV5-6	TGTGCCAGCAACAAAGACAGGGGGAGTCAGCCCCAGCATTTT	CASNKDRGSQPQHF
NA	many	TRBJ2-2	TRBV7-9	TGTGCCAGCAGCTTAGAAGACTACAGGTCAGGGACCGGGGAGCTGTTTTTT	CASSLEDYRSGTGELFF
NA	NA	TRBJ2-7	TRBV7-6	TGTGCCAGCGTGGGGGGACAGTCCAGATACGAGCAGTACTTC	CASVGGQSRYEQYF
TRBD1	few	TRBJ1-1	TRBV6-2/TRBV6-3	TGTGCCAGCACGGACGTCGACAGGGTACAGAACACTGAAGCTTTCTTT	CASTDVDRVQNTEAFF
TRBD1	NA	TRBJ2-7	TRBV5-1	TGCGCCAGCAGCAGGGGGCTGGGGCACGAGCAGTACTTC	CASSRGLGHEQYF
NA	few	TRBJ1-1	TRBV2	TGTGCCAGCAGCTCGGTCCGGGACGGGAACACTGAAGCTTTCTTT	CASSSVRDGNTEAFF
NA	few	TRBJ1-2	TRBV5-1	TGTGCCAGCAGCCACGTGGGGGGCGCAAACTATGGCTACACCTTC	CASSHVGGANYGYTF
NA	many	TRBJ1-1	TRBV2	TGTGCCAGCAGCGCGCTTATGAACACTGAAGCTTTCTTT	CASSALMNTEAFF
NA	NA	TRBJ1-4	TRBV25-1	TGTGCCAGCAGTGAATGGACGGAAGAAAAACTGTTTTTT	CASSEWTEEKLFF
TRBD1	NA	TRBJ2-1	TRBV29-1	TGCAGCGTTGAACCTCGGACAGGGGTCGATGAGCAGTTCTTC	CSVEPRTGVDEQFF
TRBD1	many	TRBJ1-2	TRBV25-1	TGTGCCAGCAGCGAAAGTTCAGGGGGCTTTTATGGCTACACCTTC	CASSESSGGFYGYTF
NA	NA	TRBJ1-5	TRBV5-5	TGTGCCAGCAGCTTGTTTACAGGCCCCTATAGCAATCAGCCCCAGCATTTT	CASSLFTGPYSNQPQHF
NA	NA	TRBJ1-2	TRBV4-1	TGCGCCAGCAGCCAACCAGGGGTTGGTGGCTACACCTTC	CASSQPGVGGYTF
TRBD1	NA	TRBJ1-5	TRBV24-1	TGTGCCACCAGTGGGACAGGGGATAGCAATCAGCCCCAGCATTTT	CATSGTGDSNQPQHF
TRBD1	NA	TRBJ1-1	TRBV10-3	TGTGCCATCTCGGACAGGCTGAACACTAAAGCTTTCTTT	CAISDRLNTKAFF
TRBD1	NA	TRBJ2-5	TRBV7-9	TGTGCCAGCAGCGCGGACAGGGAAGGCCGATGGGAGACCCAGTACTTC	CASSADREGRWETQYF